The 10 T cell receptor beta chains reported below all come from one sample, sequenced in a study of blood T cells in healthy people across ages. With a J-beta primer mix and a sample-barcoded 5' primer, a second PCR ran about 7 to 12 cycles. TCRdb fed the 5' RACE reads into MiXCR, producing one record per CDR3 protein. The sample holds under 750,000 distinct CDR3 sequences, 40% to 50% seen once. Sample: blood. These receptors were taken from a man aged 80 or over in good health.

This chain links TRBV20-1 with TRBJ2-1; 8 bases match TRBD2. This CDR3 is 15 amino acids long. Trimming took 3 bases from V and 8 from J; bases not matched to a gene: 12. The germline gives CDR1 DFQATT, CDR2 SNEGSKA (reference sequence). DNA for the CDR3: TGCAGTGCTAGTACGTATAGCGGGATGGGCGATGAGCAGTTCTTC. Encoded protein: CSASTYSGMGDEQFF.

The sample holds a few counts of this clonotype. This may come from a read error, since a much larger clone is one base off. This chain links TRBV6-5 with TRBJ2-1, with D unclear. The germline gives CDR1 MNHEY, CDR2 SVGAGI. Trimming pared 6 bases from V and 9 bases from J, leaving 12 bases between. This CDR3 is 12 amino acids long. The DNA for the CDR3 is TGTGCCAGCAGACTCGTCCGCAGTGAGCAGTTCTTC. Protein product: CASRLVRSEQFF.

This rearrangement joins TRBV4-3 to TRBJ2-3; no reliable D call. There are 15 residues in the CDR3. The V end lost 0 bases, the J end lost 2 bases, and 9 bases lay between the germline ends. Germline CDR1 reads LGHNA; CDR2 reads YSLEER. The CDR3: CASSQDVQYTDTQYF. The DNA for the CDR3 is TGCGCCAGCAGCCAAGATGTCCAGTACACAGATACGCAGTATTTT.

CDR3 bases: TGTGCCAGCAGTACAGGGACAGGCTACGAGCAGTACTTC. It is translated as CASSTGTGYEQYF. The chain carries TRBV2 and TRBJ2-7; 8 bases agree with TRBD1. Germline V gene data show CDR1 as SNHLY and CDR2 as FYNNEI. This CDR3 contains 13 residues. V shed 5 bases and J 3 bases; nucleotides not matched to a gene: 3. Using reference TRBV2 and TRBJ2-7 for the parts outside the CDR3, the full variable domain is EPEVTQTPSHQVTQMGQEVILRCVPISNHLYFYWYRQILGQKVEFLVSFYNNEISEKSEIFDDQFSVERPDGSNFTLKIRSTKLEDSAMYFCASSTGTGYEQYFGPGTRLTVT.

This clonotype was seen only a few times. This sequence joins TRBV10-3 and TRBJ2-7; 11 bases are a match to TRBD2. Germline trimming cut 6 bases from V and 5 bases from J; bases unmatched to any gene: 0. Germline CDR1 reads ENHRY; CDR2 reads SYGVKD. This CDR3 comprises 12 residues. The CDR3 spells CAIRTSGDEQYF. The CDR3 bases are TGTGCCATCAGGACTAGCGGGGACGAGCAGTACTTC.

The chain uses TRBV5-1 and TRBJ2-1; 14 bases line up with TRBD2. Germline CDR1 SGHRS, CDR2 YFSETQ. The CDR3 is 16 amino acids. V was clipped by 0 bases and J by 9 bases; unmatched bases: 5. CDR3 loop: CASSLGGTSGSPEQFF. CDR3 sequence (DNA): TGCGCCAGCAGCTTGGGGGGGACTAGCGGGAGCCCTGAGCAGTTCTTC. Drawing the rest from reference TRBV5-1 and TRBJ2-1, the complete variable domain is KAGVTQTPRYLIKTRGQQVTLSCSPISGHRSVSWYQQTPGQGLQFLFEYFSETQRNKGNFPGRFSGRQFSNSRSEMNVSTLELGDSALYLCASSLGGTSGSPEQFFGPGTRLTVL.

This clonotype has more than one count but fewer than ten. The chain recombines TRBV7-9 with TRBJ2-5; a weak D match, TRBD1 (5 bases). CDR1 SEHNR and CDR2 FQNEAQ come from the germline V gene (reference sequence). CDR3 size: 15 residues. The V end lost 6 bases, the J end lost 1 base, and 15 bases lay between the germline ends. CDR3 protein: CASRPITGAQETQYF. DNA for the CDR3: TGTGCCAGCAGACCCATAACAGGAGCCCAAGAGACCCAGTACTTC.

This chain joins TRBV20-1 and TRBJ2-7; unclear D gene. V lost 0 bases and J 2 bases, leaving 8 bases between the germline ends. This CDR3 is 13 amino acids long. Germline CDR1 is DFQATT and CDR2 is SNEGSKA (reference sequence). The CDR3 sequence is CSARDPVTYEQYF. CDR3 nucleotide sequence: TGCAGTGCTAGAGATCCCGTAACCTACGAGCAGTACTTC.

This clonotype was seen more than once but under ten times. The chain is built from TRBV4-1 and TRBJ2-6; D remains unclear. Trimming took off 0 bases at V and 1 base at J, with 10 bases between the two ends. The CDR3 has 17 amino acids. The V gene's germline CDR1 is MGHRA and CDR2 YSYEKL. The CDR3 loop is CASSQDPLASGANVLTF. In DNA, the CDR3 is TGCGCCAGCAGCCAAGACCCGTTGGCTTCTGGGGCCAACGTCCTGACTTTC.

This clonotype has more than one count but fewer than ten. The CDR3 loop reads CASSQVGGTEAFF. The DNA for the CDR3 is TGTGCCAGCAGCCAAGTCGGGGGAACTGAAGCTTTCTTT. The chain combines TRBV3-1 with TRBJ1-1, with D possibly being TRBD1 (5 bases). Germline CDR1 and CDR2: LGHDT and YNNKEL (reference sequence). V was shortened by 1 base and J by 5 bases, with 8 bases between the two germline ends. This CDR3 has 13 residues.